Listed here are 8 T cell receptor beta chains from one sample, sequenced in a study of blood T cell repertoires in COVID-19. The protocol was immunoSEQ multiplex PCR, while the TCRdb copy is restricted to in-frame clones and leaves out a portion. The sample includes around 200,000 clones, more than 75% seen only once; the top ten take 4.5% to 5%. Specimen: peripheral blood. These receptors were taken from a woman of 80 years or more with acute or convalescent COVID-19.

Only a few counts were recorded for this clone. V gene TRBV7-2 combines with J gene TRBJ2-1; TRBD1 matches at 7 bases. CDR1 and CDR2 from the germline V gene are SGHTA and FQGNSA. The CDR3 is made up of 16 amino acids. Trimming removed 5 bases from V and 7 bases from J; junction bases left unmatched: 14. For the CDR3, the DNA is TGTGCCAGCAGCAAAGAGGGGGCCTATCGAGGGAATGAGCAGTTCTTC. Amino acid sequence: CASSKEGAYRGNEQFF. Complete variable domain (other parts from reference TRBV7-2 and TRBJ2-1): GAGVSQSPSNKVTEKGKDVELRCDPISGHTALYWYRQSLGQGLEFLIYFQGNSAPDKSGLPSDRFSAERTGGSVSTLTIQRTQQEDSAVYLCASSKEGAYRGNEQFFGPGTRLTVL.

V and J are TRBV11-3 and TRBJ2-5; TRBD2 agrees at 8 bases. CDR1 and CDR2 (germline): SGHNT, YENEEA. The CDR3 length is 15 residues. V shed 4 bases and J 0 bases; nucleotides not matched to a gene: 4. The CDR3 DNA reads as TGTGCCAGCAGCTCGGGAGGGAACAACCAAGAGACCCAGTACTTC. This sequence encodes CASSSGGNNQETQYF.

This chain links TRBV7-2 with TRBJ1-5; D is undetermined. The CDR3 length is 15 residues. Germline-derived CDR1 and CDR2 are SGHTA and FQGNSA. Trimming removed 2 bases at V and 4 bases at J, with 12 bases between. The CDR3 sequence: CASSLYALQNQPQHF. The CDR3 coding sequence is TGTGCCAGCAGCTTATACGCGCTACAGAATCAGCCCCAGCATTTT. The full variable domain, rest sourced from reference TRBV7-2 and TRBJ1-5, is GAGVSQSPSNKVTEKGKDVELRCDPISGHTALYWYRQSLGQGLEFLIYFQGNSAPDKSGLPSDRFSAERTGGSVSTLTIQRTQQEDSAVYLCASSLYALQNQPQHFGDGTRLSIL.

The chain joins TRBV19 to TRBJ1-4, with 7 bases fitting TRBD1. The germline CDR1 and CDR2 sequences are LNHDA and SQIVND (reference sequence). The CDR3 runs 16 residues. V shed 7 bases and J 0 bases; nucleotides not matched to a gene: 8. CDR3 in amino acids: CASTTRTGPTNEKLFF. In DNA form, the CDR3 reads TGTGCCAGTACCACCAGGACAGGCCCAACTAATGAAAAACTGTTTTTT.

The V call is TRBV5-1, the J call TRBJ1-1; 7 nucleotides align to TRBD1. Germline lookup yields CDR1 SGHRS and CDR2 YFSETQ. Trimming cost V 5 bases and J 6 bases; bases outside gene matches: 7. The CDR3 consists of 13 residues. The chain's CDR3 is CASSLTGSAEAFF. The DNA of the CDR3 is TGCGCCAGCAGTTTGACAGGGTCCGCTGAAGCTTTCTTT.

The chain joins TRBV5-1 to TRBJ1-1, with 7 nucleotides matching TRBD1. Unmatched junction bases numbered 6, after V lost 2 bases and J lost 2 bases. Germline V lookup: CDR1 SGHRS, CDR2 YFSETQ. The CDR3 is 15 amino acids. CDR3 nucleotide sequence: TGCGCCAGCAGCTTAGTTACAGGGGCTAACACTGAAGCTTTCTTT. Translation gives CASSLVTGANTEAFF. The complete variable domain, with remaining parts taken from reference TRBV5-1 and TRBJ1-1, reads KAGVTQTPRYLIKTRGQQVTLSCSPISGHRSVSWYQQTPGQGLQFLFEYFSETQRNKGNFPGRFSGRQFSNSRSEMNVSTLELGDSALYLCASSLVTGANTEAFFGQGTRLTVV.

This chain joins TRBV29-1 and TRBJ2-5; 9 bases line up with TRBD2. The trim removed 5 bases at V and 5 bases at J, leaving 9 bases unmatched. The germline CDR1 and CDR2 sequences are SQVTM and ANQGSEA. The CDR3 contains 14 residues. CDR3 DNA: TGCAGCGTTTTGGGCGGGAGGGGACGGGAGACCCAGTACTTC. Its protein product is CSVLGGRGRETQYF. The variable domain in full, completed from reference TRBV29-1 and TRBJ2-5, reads SAVISQKPSRDICQRGTSLTIQCQVDSQVTMMFWYRQQPGQSLTLIATANQGSEATYESGFVIDKFPISRPNLTFSTLTVSNMSPEDSSIYLCSVLGGRGRETQYFGPGTRLLVL.

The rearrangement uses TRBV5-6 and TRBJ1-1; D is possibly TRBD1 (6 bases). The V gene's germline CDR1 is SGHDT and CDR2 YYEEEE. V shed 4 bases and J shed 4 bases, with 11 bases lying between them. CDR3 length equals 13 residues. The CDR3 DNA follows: TGTGCCAGCAGCAGCGGGACATCCACTGAAGCTTTCTTT. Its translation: CASSSGTSTEAFF.